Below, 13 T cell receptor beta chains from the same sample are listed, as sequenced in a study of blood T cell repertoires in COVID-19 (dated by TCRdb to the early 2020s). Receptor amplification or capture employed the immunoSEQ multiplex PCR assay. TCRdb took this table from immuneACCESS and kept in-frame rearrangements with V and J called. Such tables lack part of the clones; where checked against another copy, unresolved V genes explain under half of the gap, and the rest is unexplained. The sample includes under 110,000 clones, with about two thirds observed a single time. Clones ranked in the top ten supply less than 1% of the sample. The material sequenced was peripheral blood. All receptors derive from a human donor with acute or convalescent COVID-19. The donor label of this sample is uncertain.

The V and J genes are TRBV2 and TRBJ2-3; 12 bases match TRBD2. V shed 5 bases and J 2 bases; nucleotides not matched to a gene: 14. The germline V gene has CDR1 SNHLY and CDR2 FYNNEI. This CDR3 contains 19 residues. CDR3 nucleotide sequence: TGTGCCAGCAGTCAACAGCAGAGACTAGCGGGGGTTCTCACAGATACGCAGTATTTT. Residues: CASSQQQRLAGVLTDTQYF.

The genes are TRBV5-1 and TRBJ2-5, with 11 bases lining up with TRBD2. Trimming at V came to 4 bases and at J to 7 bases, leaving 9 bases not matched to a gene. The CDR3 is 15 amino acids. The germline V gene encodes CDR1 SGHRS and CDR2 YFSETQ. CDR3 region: CASSPLTSGEGTQYF. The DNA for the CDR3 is TGCGCCAGCAGCCCGTTGACTAGCGGGGAAGGGACCCAGTACTTC.

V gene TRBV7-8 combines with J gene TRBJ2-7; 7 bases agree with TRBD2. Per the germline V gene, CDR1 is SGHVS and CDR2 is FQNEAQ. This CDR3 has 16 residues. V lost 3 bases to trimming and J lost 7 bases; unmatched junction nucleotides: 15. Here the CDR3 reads CASSLGGAVSLREQYF. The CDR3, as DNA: TGTGCCAGCAGCTTGGGAGGGGCGGTAAGCTTAAGGGAGCAGTACTTC.

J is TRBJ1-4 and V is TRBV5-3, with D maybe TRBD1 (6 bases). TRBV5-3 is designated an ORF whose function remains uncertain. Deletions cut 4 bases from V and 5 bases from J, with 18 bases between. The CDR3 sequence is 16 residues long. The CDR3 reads CARSPPTGAPNEKLFF. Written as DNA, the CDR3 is TGTGCCAGAAGCCCCCCGACAGGCGCTCCGAATGAAAAACTGTTTTTT.

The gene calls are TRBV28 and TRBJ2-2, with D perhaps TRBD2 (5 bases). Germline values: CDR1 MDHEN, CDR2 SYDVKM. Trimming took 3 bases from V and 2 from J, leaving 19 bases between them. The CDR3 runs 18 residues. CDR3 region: CASSFTPGKVVNTGELFF. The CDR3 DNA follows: TGTGCCAGCAGTTTCACACCGGGAAAAGTCGTCAACACCGGGGAGCTGTTTTTT.

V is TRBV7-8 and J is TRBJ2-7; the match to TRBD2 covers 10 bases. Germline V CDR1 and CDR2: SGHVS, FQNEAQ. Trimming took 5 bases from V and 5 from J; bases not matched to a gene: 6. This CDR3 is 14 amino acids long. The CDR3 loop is CASSRAGGGNEQYV. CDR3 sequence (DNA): TGTGCCAGCAGCCGAGCGGGGGGGGGAAACGAGCAGTACGTC.

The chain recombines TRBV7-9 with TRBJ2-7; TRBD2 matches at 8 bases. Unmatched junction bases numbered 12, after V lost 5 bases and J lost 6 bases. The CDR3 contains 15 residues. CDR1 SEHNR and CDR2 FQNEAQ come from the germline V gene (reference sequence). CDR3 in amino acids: CASSPNRLALAEQYF. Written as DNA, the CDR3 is TGTGCCAGCAGCCCCAACCGACTAGCGCTAGCCGAGCAGTACTTC.

The CDR3 reads CASSRTSGSGETQYF. The CDR3 bases are TGCGCCAGCAGTCGGACTAGCGGCTCAGGGGAGACCCAGTACTTC. The rearrangement links TRBV5-1 to TRBJ2-5, with 10 bases aligning to TRBD2. Germline values: CDR1 SGHRS, CDR2 YFSETQ. The CDR3 totals 15 residues. V shed 5 bases and J 5 bases; nucleotides not matched to a gene: 9.

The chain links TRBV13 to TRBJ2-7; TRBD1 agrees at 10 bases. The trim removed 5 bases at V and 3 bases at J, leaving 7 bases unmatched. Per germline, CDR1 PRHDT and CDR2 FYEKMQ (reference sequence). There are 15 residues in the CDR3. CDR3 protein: CASSLKGTGDYEQYF. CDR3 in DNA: TGTGCCAGCAGCCTCAAAGGGACAGGGGACTACGAGCAGTACTTC.

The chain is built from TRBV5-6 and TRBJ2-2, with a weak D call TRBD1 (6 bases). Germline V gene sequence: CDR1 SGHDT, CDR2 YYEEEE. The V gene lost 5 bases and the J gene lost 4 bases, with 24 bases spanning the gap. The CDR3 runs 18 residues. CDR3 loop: CASRPSSRGIRGTGELFF. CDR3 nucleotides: TGTGCCAGCAGACCCTCCTCCAGGGGCATCCGCGGCACCGGGGAGCTGTTTTTT.

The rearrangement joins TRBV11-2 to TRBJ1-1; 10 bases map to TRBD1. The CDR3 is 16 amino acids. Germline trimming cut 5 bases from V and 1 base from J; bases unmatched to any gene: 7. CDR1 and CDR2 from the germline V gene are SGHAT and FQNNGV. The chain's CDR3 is CASSADRGLGNTEAFF. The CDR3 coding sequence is TGTGCCAGCAGCGCCGACAGGGGGCTCGGGAACACTGAAGCTTTCTTT.

DNA for the CDR3: TGTGCCAGCAGAAGGACAGGGTATAATTCACCCCTCCACTTT. Encoded protein: CASRRTGYNSPLHF. The genes are TRBV27 and TRBJ1-6; 8 nucleotides match TRBD1. V was pared by 6 bases and J by 4 bases, with 2 bases of the junction left unmatched. The CDR3 has 14 amino acids. Per the germline V gene, CDR1 is MNHEY and CDR2 is SMNVEV (reference sequence).

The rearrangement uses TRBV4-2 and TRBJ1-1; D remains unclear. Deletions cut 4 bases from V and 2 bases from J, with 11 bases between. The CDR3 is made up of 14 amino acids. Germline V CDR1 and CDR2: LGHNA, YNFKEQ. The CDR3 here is CASSPGGVNTEAFF. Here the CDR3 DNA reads TGTGCCAGCAGCCCTGGCGGGGTTAACACTGAAGCTTTCTTT.